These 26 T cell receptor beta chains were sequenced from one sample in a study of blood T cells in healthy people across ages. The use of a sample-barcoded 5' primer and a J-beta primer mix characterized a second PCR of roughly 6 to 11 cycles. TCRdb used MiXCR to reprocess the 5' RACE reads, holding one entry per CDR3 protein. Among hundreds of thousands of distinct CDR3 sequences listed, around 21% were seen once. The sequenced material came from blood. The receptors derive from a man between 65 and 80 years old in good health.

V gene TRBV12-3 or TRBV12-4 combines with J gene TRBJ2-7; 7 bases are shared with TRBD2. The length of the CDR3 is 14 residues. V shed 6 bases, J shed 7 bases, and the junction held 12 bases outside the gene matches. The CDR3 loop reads CASSRRGDPPEQYF. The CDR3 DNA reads TGTGCCAGCAGCCGCCGGGGGGATCCGCCAGAGCAGTACTTC.

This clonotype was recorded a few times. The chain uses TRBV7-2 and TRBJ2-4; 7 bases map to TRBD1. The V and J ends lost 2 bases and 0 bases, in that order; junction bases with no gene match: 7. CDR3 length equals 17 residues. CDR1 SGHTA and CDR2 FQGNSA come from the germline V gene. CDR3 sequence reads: CASSLSTGPLAKNIQYF. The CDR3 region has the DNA TGTGCCAGCAGCTTATCGACAGGGCCTCTAGCCAAAAACATTCAGTACTTC.

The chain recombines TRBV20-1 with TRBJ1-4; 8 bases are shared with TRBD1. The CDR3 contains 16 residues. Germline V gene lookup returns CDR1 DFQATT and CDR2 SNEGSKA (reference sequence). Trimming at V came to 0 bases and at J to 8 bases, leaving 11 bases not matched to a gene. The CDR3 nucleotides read TGCAGTGCTAGAGAGCCGCGACAGGGGAGAAAGGAAAAACTGTTTTTT. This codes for CSAREPRQGRKEKLFF.

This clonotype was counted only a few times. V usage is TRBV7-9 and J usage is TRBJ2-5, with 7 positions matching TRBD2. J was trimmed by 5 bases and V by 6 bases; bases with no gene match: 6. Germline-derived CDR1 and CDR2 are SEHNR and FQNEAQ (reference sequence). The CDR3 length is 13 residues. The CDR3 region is CASSWDYSETQYF. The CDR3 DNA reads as TGTGCCAGCAGTTGGGACTACTCGGAGACCCAGTACTTC.

The CDR3 is CASSLGSGSGGEQFF. CDR3 coding DNA: TGTGCCAGCAGCTTAGGTAGCGGGAGTGGGGGGGAGCAGTTCTTC. The chain has TRBV7-2 and TRBJ2-5; TRBD2 matches 9 bases. The J call may be incorrect, as the DNA end agrees better with TRBJ2-1. Germline V gene sequence: CDR1 SGHTA, CDR2 FQGNSA. The CDR3 consists of 15 residues.

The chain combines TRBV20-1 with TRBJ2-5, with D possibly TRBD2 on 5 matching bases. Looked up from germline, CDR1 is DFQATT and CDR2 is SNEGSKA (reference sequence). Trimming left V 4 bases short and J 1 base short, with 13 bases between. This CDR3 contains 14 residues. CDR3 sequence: CSAKGLKLQETQYF. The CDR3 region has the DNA TGCAGTGCTAAAGGACTCAAACTCCAAGAGACCCAGTACTTC.

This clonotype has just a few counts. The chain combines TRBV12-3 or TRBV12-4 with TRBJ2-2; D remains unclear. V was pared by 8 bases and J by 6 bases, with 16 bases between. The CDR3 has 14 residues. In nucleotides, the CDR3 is TGTGCCAGCTGGATGGGTTCTGGGGCCGGGGAGCTGTTTTTT. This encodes CASWMGSGAGELFF.

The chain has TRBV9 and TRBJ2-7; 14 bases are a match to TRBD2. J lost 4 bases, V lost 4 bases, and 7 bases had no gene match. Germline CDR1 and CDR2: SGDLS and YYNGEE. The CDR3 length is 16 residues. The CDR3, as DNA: TGTGCCAGCAGCTCCCAGGGACTAGCGGGAGTTTACGAGCAGTACTTC. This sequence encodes CASSSQGLAGVYEQYF.

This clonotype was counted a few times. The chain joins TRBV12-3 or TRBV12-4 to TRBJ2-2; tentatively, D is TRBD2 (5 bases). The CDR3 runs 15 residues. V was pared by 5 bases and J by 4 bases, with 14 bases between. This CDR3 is CASSHTSAGTGELFF. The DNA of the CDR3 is TGTGCCAGCAGTCACACTAGTGCGGGCACCGGGGAGCTGTTTTTT.

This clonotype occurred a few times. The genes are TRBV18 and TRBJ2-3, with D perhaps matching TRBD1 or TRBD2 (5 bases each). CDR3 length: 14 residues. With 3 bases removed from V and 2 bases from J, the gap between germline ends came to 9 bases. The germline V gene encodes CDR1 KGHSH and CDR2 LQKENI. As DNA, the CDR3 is TGTGCCAGCTCACCGGGACCCAACACAGATACGCAGTATTTT. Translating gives CASSPGPNTDTQYF.

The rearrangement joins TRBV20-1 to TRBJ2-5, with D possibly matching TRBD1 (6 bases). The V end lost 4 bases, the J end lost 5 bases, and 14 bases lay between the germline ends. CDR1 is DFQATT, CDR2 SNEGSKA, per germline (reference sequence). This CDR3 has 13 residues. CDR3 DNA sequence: TGCAGTGCTATCCTTACAGGGTGGGAGACCCAGTACTTC. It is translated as CSAILTGWETQYF.

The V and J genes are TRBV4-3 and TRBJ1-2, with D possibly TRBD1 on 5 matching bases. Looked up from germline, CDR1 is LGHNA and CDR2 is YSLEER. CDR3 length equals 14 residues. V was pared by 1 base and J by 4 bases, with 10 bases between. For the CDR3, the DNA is TGCGCCAGCAGCCAAGTGCAGGGTGGCTATGGCTACACCTTC. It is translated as CASSQVQGGYGYTF.

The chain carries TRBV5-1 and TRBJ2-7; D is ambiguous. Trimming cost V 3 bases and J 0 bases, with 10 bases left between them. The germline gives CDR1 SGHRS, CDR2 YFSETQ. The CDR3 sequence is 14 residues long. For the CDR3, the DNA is TGCGCCAGCAGCTCCCCCGTAAACTCCTACGAGCAGTACTTC. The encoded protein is CASSSPVNSYEQYF.

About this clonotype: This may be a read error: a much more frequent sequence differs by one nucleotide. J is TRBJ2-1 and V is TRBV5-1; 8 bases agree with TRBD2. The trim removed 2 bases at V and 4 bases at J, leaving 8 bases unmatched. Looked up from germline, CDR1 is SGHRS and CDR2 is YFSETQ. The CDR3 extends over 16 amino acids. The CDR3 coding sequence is TGCGCCAGCAGCTTTGGATCAGCGGGGGTGTACAATGAGCAGTTCTTC. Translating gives CASSFGSAGVYNEQFF.

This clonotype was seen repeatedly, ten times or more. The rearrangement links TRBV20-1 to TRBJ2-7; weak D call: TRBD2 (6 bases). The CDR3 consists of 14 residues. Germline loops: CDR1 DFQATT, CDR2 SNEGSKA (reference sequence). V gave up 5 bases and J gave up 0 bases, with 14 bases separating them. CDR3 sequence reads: CSAPGLPDSYEQYF. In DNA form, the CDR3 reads TGCAGTGCTCCTGGACTACCAGACTCCTACGAGCAGTACTTC.

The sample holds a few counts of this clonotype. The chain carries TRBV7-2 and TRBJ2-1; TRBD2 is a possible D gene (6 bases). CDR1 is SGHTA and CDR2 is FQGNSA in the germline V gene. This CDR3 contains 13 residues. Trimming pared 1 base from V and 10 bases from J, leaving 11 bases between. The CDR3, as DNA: TGTGCCAGCAGCTTAGAGAAGGGGAGGGAGCAGTTCTTC. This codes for CASSLEKGREQFF.

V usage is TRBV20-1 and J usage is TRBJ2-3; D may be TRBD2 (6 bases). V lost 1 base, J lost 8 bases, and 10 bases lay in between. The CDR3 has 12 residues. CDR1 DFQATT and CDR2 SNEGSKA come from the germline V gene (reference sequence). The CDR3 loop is CSARAAGGTQYF. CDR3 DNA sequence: TGCAGTGCTAGAGCGGCCGGGGGTACGCAGTATTTT.

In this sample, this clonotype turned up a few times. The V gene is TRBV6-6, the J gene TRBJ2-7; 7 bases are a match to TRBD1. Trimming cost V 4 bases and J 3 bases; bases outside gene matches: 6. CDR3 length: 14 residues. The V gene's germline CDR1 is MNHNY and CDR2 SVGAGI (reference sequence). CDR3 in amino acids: CASSSTTGNYEQYF. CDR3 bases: TGTGCCAGCAGTTCCACGACAGGGAACTACGAGCAGTACTTC.

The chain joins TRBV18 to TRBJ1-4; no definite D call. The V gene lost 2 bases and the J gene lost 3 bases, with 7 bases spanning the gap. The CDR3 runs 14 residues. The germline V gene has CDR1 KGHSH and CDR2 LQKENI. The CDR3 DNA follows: TGTGCCAGCTCACCATCGGGGTCTAATGAAAAACTGTTTTTT. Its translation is CASSPSGSNEKLFF.

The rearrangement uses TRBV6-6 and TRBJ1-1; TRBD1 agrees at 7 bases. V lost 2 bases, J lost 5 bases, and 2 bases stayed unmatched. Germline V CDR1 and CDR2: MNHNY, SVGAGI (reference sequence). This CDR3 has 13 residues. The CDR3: CASSYGTETEAFF. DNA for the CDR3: TGTGCCAGCAGTTACGGGACAGAGACTGAAGCTTTCTTT.

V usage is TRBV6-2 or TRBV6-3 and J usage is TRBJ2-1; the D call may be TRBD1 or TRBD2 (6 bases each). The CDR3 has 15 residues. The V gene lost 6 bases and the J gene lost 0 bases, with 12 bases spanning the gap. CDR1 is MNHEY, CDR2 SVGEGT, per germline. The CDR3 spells CASRGAGSSYNEQFF. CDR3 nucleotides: TGTGCCAGCAGGGGGGCGGGGAGCTCCTACAATGAGCAGTTCTTC.

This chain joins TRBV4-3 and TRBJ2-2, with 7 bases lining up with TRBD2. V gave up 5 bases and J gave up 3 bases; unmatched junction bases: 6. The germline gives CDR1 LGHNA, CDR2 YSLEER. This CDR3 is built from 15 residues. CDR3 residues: CASSYIRGDTGELFF. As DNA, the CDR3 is TGCGCCAGCAGCTACATCCGGGGGGACACCGGGGAGCTGTTTTTT.

CDR3 in DNA: TGTGCCAGCAGCTCCGGACAGGCTACGCAGTATTTT. Translating it yields CASSSGQATQYF. This sequence joins TRBV11-2 and TRBJ2-3, with 7 positions matching TRBD1. The germline V gene has CDR1 SGHAT and CDR2 FQNNGV. V lost 4 bases to trimming and J lost 8 bases; unmatched junction nucleotides: 3. The CDR3 consists of 12 residues. The complete variable domain, with remaining parts taken from reference TRBV11-2 and TRBJ2-3, reads EAGVAQSPRYKIIEKRQSVAFWCNPISGHATLYWYQQILGQGPKLLIQFQNNGVVDDSQLPKDRFSAERLKGVDSTLKIQPAKLEDSAVYLCASSSGQATQYFGPGTRLTVL.

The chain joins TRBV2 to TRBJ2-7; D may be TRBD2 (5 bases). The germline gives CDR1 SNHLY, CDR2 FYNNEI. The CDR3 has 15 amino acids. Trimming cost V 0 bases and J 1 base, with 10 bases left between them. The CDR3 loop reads CASSEARRESYEQYF. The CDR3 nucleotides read TGTGCCAGCAGTGAAGCGCGCCGGGAATCCTACGAGCAGTACTTC.

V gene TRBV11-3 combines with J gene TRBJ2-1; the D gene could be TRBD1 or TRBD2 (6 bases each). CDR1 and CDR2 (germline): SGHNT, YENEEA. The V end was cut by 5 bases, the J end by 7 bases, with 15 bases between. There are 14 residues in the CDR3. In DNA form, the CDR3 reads TGTGCCAGCAGCCCTACCGGAGGGGGTAATGAGCAGTTCTTC. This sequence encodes CASSPTGGGNEQFF.

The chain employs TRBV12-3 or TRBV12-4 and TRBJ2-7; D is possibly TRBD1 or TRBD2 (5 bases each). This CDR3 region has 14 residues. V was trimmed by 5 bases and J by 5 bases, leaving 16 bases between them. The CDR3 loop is CASSDPGRDDEQYF. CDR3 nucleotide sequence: TGTGCCAGCAGTGATCCGGGACGGGATGACGAGCAGTACTTC.